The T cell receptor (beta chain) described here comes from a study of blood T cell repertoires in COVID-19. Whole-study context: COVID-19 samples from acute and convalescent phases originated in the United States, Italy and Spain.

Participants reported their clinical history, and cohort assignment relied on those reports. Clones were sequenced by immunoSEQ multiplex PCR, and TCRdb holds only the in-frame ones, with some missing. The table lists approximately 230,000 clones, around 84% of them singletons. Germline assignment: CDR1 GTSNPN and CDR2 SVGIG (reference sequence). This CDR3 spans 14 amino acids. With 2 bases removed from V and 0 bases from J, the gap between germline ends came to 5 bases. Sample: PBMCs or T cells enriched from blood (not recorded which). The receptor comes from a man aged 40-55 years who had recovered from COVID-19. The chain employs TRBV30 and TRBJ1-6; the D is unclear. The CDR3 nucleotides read TGTGCCTGGAGTCCGAGCTCCTATAATTCACCCCTCCACTTT. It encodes CAWSPSSYNSPLHF.